This section outlines one T cell receptor (beta chain) sequence together with its context. The antigen is unknown. These data belong to a study of T cell responses to AZD1222 COVID-19 vaccine. Study-level information: Second-dose recipients at about 4 or about 12 weeks were treated as one pooled group. Findings and limits, study-wide: Females outnumbered males among donors, who were mostly white British; clonal diversity was possibly underestimated. Compared with day 0, the breadth and depth of the Spike-specific TCR repertoire rose significantly after two doses of AZD1222. It was only 6 or 7 AZD1222 recipients who were seropositive at baseline.

V lost 0 bases and J 4 bases, leaving 10 bases between the germline ends. CDR1 is SGHRS, CDR2 YFSETQ, per germline. The CDR3 extends over 14 amino acids. The data were produced by immunoSEQ multiplex PCR, yet TCRdb's version contains in-frame clones alone and is incomplete. This sample has more than 90,000 clones, with around 81% found just once. The chain combines TRBV5-1 with TRBJ2-5; no clear D gene. The sequence was obtained from an adult in good health. The sample here was peripheral blood, taken on day 0 of AZD1222 vaccination. CDR3 in amino acids: CASSLAQIGETQYF. The CDR3 coding sequence is TGCGCCAGCAGCTTGGCGCAAATTGGAGAGACCCAGTACTTC.